Sequencing of this T cell receptor beta chain was carried out in a study of blood T cell repertoires in COVID-19. The germline V gene has CDR1 SGHRS and CDR2 YFSETQ. The CDR3 totals 12 residues. The V end lost 3 bases, the J end lost 12 bases, and 16 bases lay between the germline ends. Followed longitudinally, the Seattle patients had been enrolled during active infection. In the original processing: Amplification from reference gene primers served as the basis for estimated nucleated cell counts. This table comes from immunoSEQ multiplex PCR, and its TCRdb copy is limited to in-frame clones, with some not included. D and trimming were read from the DNA, whereas the V and J calls and clone size are those reported in that table. The sample records approximately 40,000 clones, about 85% being singletons.

The specimen was peripheral blood. This chain connects TRBV5-1 to TRBJ2-7; maybe TRBD2 (6 bases). The sequence was obtained from a man aged 55 to 70 with COVID-19, enrolled during active disease. CDR3 protein: CASSSGRGHAYF. Here the CDR3 DNA reads TGCGCCAGCAGCTCTGGGCGGGGCCACGCGTACTTC.